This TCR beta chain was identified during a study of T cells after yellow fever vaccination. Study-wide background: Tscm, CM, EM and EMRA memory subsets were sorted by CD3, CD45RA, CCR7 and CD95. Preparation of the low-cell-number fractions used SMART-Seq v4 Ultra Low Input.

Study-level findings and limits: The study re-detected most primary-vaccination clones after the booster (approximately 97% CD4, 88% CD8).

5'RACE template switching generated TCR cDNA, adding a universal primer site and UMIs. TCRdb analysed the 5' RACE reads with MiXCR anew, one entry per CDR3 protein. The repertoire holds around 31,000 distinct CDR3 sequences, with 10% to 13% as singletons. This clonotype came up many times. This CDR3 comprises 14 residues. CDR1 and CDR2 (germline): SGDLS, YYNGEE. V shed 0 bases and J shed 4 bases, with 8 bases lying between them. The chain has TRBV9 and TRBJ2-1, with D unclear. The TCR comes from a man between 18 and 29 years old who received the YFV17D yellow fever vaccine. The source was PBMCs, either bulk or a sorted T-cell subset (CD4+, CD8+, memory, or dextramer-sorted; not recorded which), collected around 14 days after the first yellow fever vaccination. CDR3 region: CASSVDPVYNEQFF. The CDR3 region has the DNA TGTGCCAGCAGCGTAGATCCGGTTTACAATGAGCAGTTCTTC.